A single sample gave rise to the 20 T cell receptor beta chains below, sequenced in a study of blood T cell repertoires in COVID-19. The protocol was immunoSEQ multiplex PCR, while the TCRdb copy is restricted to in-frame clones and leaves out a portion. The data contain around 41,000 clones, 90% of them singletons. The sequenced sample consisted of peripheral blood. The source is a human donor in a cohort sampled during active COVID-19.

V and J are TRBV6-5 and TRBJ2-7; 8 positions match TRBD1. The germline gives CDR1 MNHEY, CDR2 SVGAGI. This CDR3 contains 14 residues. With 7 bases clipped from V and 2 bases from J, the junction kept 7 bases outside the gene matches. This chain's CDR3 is CASTEDREPYEQYF. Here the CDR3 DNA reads TGTGCCAGCACCGAGGACAGGGAGCCCTACGAGCAGTACTTC.

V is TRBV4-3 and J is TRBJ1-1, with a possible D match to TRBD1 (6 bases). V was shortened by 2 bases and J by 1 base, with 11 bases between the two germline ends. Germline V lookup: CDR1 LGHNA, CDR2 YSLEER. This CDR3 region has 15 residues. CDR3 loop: CASSQLGARNTEAFF. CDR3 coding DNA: TGCGCCAGCAGCCAACTGGGGGCTAGGAACACTGAAGCTTTCTTT.

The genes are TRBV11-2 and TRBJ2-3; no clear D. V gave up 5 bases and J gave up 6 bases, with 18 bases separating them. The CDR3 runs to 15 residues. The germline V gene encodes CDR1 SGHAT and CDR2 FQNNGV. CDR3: CASSGMGLFRDTQYF. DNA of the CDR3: TGTGCCAGCAGCGGAATGGGCCTATTTCGGGATACGCAGTATTTT.

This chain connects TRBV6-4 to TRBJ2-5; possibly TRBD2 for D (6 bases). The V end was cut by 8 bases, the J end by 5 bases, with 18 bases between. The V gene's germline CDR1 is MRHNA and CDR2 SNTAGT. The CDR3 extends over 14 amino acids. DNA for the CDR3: TGTGCCAGCTCACCTGACGGGAGTAGCGAGACCCAGTACTTC. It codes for CASSPDGSSETQYF.

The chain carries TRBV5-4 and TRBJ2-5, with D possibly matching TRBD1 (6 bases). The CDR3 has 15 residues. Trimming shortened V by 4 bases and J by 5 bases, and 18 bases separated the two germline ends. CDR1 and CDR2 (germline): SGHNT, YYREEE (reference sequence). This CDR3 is CASSSWGRRLETQYF. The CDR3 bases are TGTGCCAGCAGCAGTTGGGGGCGCCGGTTGGAGACCCAGTACTTC.

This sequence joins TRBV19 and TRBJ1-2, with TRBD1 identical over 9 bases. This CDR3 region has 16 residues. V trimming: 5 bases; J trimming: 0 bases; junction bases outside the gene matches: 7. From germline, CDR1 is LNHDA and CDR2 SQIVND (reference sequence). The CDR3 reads CASSSGQGVPNYGYTF. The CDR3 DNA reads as TGTGCCAGTAGTTCGGGACAGGGAGTCCCTAACTATGGCTACACCTTC.

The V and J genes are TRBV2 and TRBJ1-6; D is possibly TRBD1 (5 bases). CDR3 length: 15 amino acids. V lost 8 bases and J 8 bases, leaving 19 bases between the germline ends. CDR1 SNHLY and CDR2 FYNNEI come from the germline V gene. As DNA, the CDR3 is TGTGCCAGCGTCGGGACTCCGGAAAGTTATTCACCCCTCCACTTT. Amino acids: CASVGTPESYSPLHF.

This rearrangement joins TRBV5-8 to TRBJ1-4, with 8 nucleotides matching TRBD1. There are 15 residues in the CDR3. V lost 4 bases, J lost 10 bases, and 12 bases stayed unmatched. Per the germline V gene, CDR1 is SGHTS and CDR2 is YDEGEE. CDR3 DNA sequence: TGTGCCAGCAGCGCTAGAGGACAGGGTTGGGCAAAACTGTTTTTT. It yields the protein CASSARGQGWAKLFF.

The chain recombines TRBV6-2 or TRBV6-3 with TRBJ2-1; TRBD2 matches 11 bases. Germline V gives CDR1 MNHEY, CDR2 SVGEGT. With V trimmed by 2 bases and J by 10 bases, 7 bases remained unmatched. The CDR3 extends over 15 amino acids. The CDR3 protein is CASSYGSGRAREQFF. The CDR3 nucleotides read TGTGCCAGCAGTTACGGTAGCGGGAGGGCACGGGAGCAGTTCTTC.

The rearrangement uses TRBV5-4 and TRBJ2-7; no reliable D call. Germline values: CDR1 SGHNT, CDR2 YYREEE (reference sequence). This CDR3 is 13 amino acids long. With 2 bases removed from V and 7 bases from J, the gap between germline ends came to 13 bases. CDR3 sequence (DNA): TGTGCCAGCAGCTTTTTTGCGTCGGGTGAGCAGTACTTC. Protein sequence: CASSFFASGEQYF.

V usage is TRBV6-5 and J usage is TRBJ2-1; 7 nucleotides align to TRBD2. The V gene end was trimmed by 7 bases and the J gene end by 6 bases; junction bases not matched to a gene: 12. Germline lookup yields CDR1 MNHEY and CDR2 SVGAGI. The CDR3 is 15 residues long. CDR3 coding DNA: TGTGCCAGCACCAACCGAGGGAGGGCCGGCAATGAGCAGTTCTTC. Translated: CASTNRGRAGNEQFF.

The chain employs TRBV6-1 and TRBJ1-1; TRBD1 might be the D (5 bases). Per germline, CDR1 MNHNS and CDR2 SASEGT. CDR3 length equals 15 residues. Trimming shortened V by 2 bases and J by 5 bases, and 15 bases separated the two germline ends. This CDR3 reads CASSEMGLLGTEAFF. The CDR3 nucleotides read TGTGCCAGCAGTGAAATGGGACTGCTGGGAACTGAAGCTTTCTTT.

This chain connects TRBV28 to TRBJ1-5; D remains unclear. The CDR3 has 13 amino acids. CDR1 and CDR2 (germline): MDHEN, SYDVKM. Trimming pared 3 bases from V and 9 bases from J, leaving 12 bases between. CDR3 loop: CASSFSVLGPQHF. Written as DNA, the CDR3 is TGTGCCAGCAGTTTTAGCGTGTTAGGGCCCCAGCATTTT.

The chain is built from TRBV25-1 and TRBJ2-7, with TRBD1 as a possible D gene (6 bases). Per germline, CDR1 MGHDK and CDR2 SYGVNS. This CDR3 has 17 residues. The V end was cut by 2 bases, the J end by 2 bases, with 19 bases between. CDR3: CASSEGPETGLTYEQYF. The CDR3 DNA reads TGTGCCAGCAGTGAAGGTCCCGAGACAGGTCTCACCTACGAGCAGTACTTC.

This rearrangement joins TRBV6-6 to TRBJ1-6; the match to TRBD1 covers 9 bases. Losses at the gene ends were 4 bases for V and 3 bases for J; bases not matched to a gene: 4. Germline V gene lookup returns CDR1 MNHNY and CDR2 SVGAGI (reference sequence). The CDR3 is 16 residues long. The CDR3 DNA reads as TGTGCCAGCAGTTCCGGACAGGGGTTCTATAATTCACCCCTCCACTTT. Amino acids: CASSSGQGFYNSPLHF.

This CDR3 reads CASSIGVHRSNEQFF. CDR3 sequence (DNA): TGTGCCAGTAGTATAGGGGTCCACAGGTCCAATGAGCAGTTCTTC. This chain uses TRBV19 with TRBJ2-1, with D possibly matching TRBD1 (5 bases). CDR1 is LNHDA and CDR2 is SQIVND in the germline V gene (reference sequence). Trimming cost V 1 base and J 6 bases, with 13 bases left between them. The CDR3 sequence is 15 residues long.

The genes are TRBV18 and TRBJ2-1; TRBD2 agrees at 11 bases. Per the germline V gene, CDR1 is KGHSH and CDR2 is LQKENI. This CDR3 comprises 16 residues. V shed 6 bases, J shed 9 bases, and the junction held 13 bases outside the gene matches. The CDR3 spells CASSPPRSLAGGEQFF. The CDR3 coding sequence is TGTGCCAGCTCGCCTCCACGAAGTCTAGCGGGAGGTGAGCAGTTCTTC. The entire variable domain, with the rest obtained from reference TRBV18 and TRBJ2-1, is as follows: NAGVMQNPRHLVRRRGQEARLRCSPMKGHSHVYWYRQLPEEGLKFMVYLQKENIIDESGMPKERFSAEFPKEGPSILRIQQVVRGDSAAYFCASSPPRSLAGGEQFFGPGTRLTVL.

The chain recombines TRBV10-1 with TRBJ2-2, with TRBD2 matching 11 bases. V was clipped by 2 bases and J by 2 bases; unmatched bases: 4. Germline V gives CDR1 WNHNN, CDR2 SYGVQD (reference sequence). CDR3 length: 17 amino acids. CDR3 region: CASSEASGGHNTGELFF. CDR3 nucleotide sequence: TGCGCCAGCAGTGAGGCTAGCGGGGGGCATAACACCGGGGAGCTGTTTTTT.

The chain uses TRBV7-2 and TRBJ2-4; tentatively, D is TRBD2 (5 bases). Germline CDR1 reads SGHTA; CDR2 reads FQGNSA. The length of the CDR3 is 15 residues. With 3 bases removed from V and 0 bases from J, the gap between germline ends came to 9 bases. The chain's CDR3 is CASSLGAQAKNIQYF. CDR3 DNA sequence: TGTGCCAGCAGCTTGGGAGCCCAAGCCAAAAACATTCAGTACTTC. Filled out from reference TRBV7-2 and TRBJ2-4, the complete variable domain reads GAGVSQSPSNKVTEKGKDVELRCDPISGHTALYWYRQSLGQGLEFLIYFQGNSAPDKSGLPSDRFSAERTGGSVSTLTIQRTQQEDSAVYLCASSLGAQAKNIQYFGAGTRLSVL.

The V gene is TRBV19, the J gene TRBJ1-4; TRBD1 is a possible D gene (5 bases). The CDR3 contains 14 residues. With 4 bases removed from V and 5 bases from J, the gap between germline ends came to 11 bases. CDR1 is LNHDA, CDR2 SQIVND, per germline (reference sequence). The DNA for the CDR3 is TGTGCCAGTAGTACCGGGGGTTGGAATGAAAAACTGTTTTTT. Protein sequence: CASSTGGWNEKLFF.